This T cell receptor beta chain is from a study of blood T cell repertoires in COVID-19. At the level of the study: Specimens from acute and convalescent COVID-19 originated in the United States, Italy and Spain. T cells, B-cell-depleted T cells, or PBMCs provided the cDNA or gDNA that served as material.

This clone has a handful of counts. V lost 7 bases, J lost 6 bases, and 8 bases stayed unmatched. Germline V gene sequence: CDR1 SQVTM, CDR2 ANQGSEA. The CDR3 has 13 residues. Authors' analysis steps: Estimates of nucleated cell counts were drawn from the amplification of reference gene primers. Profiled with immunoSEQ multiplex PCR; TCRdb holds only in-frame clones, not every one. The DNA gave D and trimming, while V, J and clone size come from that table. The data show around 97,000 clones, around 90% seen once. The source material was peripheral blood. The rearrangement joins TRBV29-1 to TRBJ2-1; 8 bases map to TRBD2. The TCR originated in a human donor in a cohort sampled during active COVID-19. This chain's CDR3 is CSAPGLEVNEQFF. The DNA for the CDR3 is TGCAGCGCTCCGGGACTAGAGGTCAATGAGCAGTTCTTC.